The 29 T cell receptor beta chains given below trace back to one sample, sequenced in a study of T cells in Graves' hyperthyroidism and ophthalmopathy. The investigators amplified TCR beta CDR3 regions from RNA transcripts. Using the HTBI primer set, a first-round RT-PCR was run on the TCR CDR3. TCRdb itself ran the multiplex PCR reads through MiXCR, one entry per CDR3 protein. The sample contains hundreds of thousands of distinct CDR3 sequences, approximately 15% of which appear only once. What was sequenced was blood. These receptors all stem from a woman in her late teens or twenties with Graves' hyperthyroidism.

This clonotype was recorded at least ten times. The gene calls are TRBV6-2 or TRBV6-3 and TRBJ2-7; 8 nucleotides agree with TRBD2. The germline V gene has CDR1 MNHEY and CDR2 SVGEGT. The CDR3 runs to 14 residues. V lost 4 bases to trimming and J lost 4 bases; unmatched junction nucleotides: 6. CDR3 protein: CASSFQRELYEQYF. In nucleotides, the CDR3 is TGTGCCAGCAGTTTCCAGCGGGAGCTGTACGAGCAGTACTTC.

The chain has TRBV18 and TRBJ1-6, with no clear D. Between the trimmed V and J ends, which lost 6 bases and 12 bases, there was a span of 12 bases. Germline CDR1 reads KGHSH; CDR2 reads LQKENI. The CDR3 is made up of 12 amino acids. CDR3 DNA: TGTGCCAGCTCTCTTACAGAGGAACCCCTCCACTTT. It specifies CASSLTEEPLHF.

Ten or more counts support this clonotype. This chain connects TRBV2 to TRBJ2-1; D unresolved. In germline, CDR1 is SNHLY, CDR2 FYNNEI. This CDR3 comprises 11 residues. V shed 5 bases and J shed 11 bases, with 10 bases lying between them. The CDR3 is CASSRILQQFF. The CDR3 DNA reads as TGTGCCAGCAGTCGTATCCTTCAGCAGTTCTTC. The full variable domain, rest sourced from reference TRBV2 and TRBJ2-1, is EPEVTQTPSHQVTQMGQEVILRCVPISNHLYFYWYRQILGQKVEFLVSFYNNEISEKSEIFDDQFSVERPDGSNFTLKIRSTKLEDSAMYFCASSRILQQFFGPGTRLTVL.

This clonotype was seen at least ten times. The rearrangement joins TRBV19 to TRBJ2-7; 7 nucleotides agree with TRBD2. J lost 2 bases, V lost 5 bases, and 6 bases had no gene match. The CDR3 is 14 amino acids. Germline V gene lookup returns CDR1 LNHDA and CDR2 SQIVND (reference sequence). CDR3 amino acids: CASSSLARPYEQYF. As DNA, the CDR3 is TGTGCCAGTAGTTCACTAGCGAGACCCTACGAGCAGTACTTC.

This clonotype has at least ten counts. The chain has TRBV7-9 and TRBJ2-7, with 10 bases identical to TRBD1. V trimming: 5 bases; J trimming: 2 bases; junction bases outside the gene matches: 9. The CDR3 has 16 amino acids. CDR1 is SEHNR and CDR2 is FQNEAQ in the germline V gene (reference sequence). As DNA, the CDR3 is TGTGCCAGCAGCCCTACTTACGGGACAGGGGCCTACGAGCAGTACTTC. This encodes CASSPTYGTGAYEQYF.

The V and J genes are TRBV2 and TRBJ1-1; TRBD1 might be the D (6 bases). The CDR3 covers 16 residues. Germline V gene sequence: CDR1 SNHLY, CDR2 FYNNEI. The V end was cut by 7 bases, the J end by 4 bases, with 22 bases between. In nucleotides, the CDR3 is TGTGCCAGCAAGGAAACCGCGGGATTCAGGGGCACTGAAGCTTTCTTT. It encodes CASKETAGFRGTEAFF.

There are many counts of this clonotype. The V call is TRBV7-8, the J call TRBJ2-7; tentatively, D is TRBD2 (6 bases). V lost 1 base and J lost 0, with 22 bases in between. In germline, CDR1 is SGHVS, CDR2 FQNEAQ. The CDR3 runs 19 residues. CDR3 amino acids: CASSLGRPGLRMSSYEQYF. The DNA for the CDR3 is TGTGCCAGCAGCTTAGGGAGGCCGGGACTGAGGATGAGCTCCTACGAGCAGTACTTC.

This clonotype has ten or more counts. The rearrangement joins TRBV6-1 to TRBJ2-2, with unresolved D. The CDR3 runs to 15 residues. Germline CDR1 MNHNS, CDR2 SASEGT. Trimming shortened V by 0 bases and J by 0 bases, and 5 bases separated the two germline ends. The CDR3 coding sequence is TGTGCCAGCAGTGAAGCTGGGGCGAACACCGGGGAGCTGTTTTTT. Protein product: CASSEAGANTGELFF.

This clonotype was picked up many times. This chain connects TRBV20-1 to TRBJ1-1; the D is unclear. The CDR3 length is 11 residues. Trimming shortened V by 1 base and J by 8 bases, and 8 bases separated the two germline ends. CDR1 is DFQATT and CDR2 is SNEGSKA in the germline V gene (reference sequence). The chain's CDR3 is CSARASREAFF. The CDR3 bases are TGCAGTGCTAGAGCAAGCAGGGAAGCTTTCTTT.

In DNA, the CDR3 is TGTGCCGGAGGAACACAAGCCAAAAACATTCAGTACTTC. Translation gives CAGGTQAKNIQYF. V gene TRBV7-9 combines with J gene TRBJ2-4; a possible D gene is TRBD2 (5 bases). The ends were cut back, 11 bases at V and 0 bases at J, with 11 bases in the middle. Germline-derived CDR1 and CDR2 are SEHNR and FQNEAQ (reference sequence). The CDR3 length is 13 residues. The complete variable domain, with remaining parts taken from reference TRBV7-9 and TRBJ2-4, reads DTGVSQNPRHKITKRGQNVTFRCDPISEHNRLYWYRQTLGQGPEFLTYFQNEAQLEKSRLLSDRFSAERPKGSFSTLEIQRTEQGDSAMYLCAGGTQAKNIQYFGAGTRLSVL.

At least ten counts were recorded for this clonotype. The V gene is TRBV3-1, the J gene TRBJ2-7, with D possibly matching TRBD2 (6 bases). Germline assignment: CDR1 LGHDT and CDR2 YNNKEL (reference sequence). The CDR3 spans 17 residues. The V gene lost 2 bases and the J gene lost 8 bases, with 25 bases spanning the gap. CDR3 sequence (DNA): TGTGCCAGCAGCCAAAGGACTACGGGGACGCCCCGTGTCCAGCAGTACTTC. This sequence encodes CASSQRTTGTPRVQQYF.

This clonotype was seen repeatedly, ten times or more. This chain links TRBV5-1 with TRBJ2-3; D gene unclear. Between the trimmed V and J ends, which lost 1 base and 2 bases, there was a span of 8 bases. This CDR3 contains 14 residues. Germline-derived CDR1 and CDR2 are SGHRS and YFSETQ. In nucleotides, the CDR3 is TGCGCCAGCAGCTTGCAGTCTTTCACAGATACGCAGTATTTT. Translating gives CASSLQSFTDTQYF. Using reference TRBV5-1 and TRBJ2-3 for the parts outside the CDR3, the full variable domain is KAGVTQTPRYLIKTRGQQVTLSCSPISGHRSVSWYQQTPGQGLQFLFEYFSETQRNKGNFPGRFSGRQFSNSRSEMNVSTLELGDSALYLCASSLQSFTDTQYFGPGTRLTVL.

This clonotype has ten or more counts. The chain recombines TRBV30 with TRBJ2-2; D might be TRBD2 (6 bases). The CDR3 consists of 15 residues. CDR1 and CDR2 (germline): GTSNPN, SVGIG (reference sequence). Trimming cost V 1 base and J 6 bases, with 15 bases left between them. The CDR3 region is CAWSAEGSSAGELFF. CDR3 coding DNA: TGTGCCTGGAGTGCGGAGGGGAGTTCAGCCGGGGAGCTGTTTTTT.

This clonotype appeared many times. This chain connects TRBV20-1 to TRBJ2-3; tentatively, D is TRBD1 (6 bases). CDR1 and CDR2 (germline): DFQATT, SNEGSKA (reference sequence). The CDR3 contains 14 residues. V was clipped by 8 bases and J by 0 bases, with 15 bases between them. The DNA of the CDR3 is TGCAGTACAGGGCGAGCGGCTAGCACAGATACGCAGTATTTT. Translation: CSTGRAASTDTQYF.

The chain has TRBV5-6 and TRBJ2-3; D might be TRBD2 (6 bases). V was shortened by 4 bases and J by 2 bases, with 20 bases between the two germline ends. There are 17 residues in the CDR3. Germline CDR1 reads SGHDT; CDR2 reads YYEEEE. CDR3 amino acids: CASSPLMEGYVTDTQYF. CDR3 nucleotides: TGTGCCAGCAGCCCGCTAATGGAGGGATATGTCACAGATACGCAGTATTTT.

The gene calls are TRBV27 and TRBJ1-5; 7 nucleotides align to TRBD1. CDR1 MNHEY and CDR2 SMNVEV come from the germline V gene (reference sequence). J was trimmed by 2 bases and V by 4 bases; bases with no gene match: 5. The CDR3 loop spans 15 amino acids. The CDR3: CASSSEGAGNQPQHF. CDR3 DNA: TGTGCCAGCAGTTCTGAGGGGGCTGGCAATCAGCCCCAGCATTTT.

CDR3 residues: CASSDPELAGGVGELFF. CDR3 nucleotides: TGTGCCAGCAGCGACCCGGAACTAGCGGGAGGGGTCGGGGAGCTGTTTTTT. The J gene is TRBJ2-2, the V gene TRBV11-2, with 13 bases aligning to TRBD2. V lost 5 bases, J lost 7 bases, and 10 bases stayed unmatched. There are 17 residues in the CDR3. Germline CDR1 and CDR2: SGHAT and FQNNGV.

This clonotype was seen at least ten times. The DNA of the CDR3 is TGTGCCAGCACCCTCACAGTAGGCACTGAAGCTTTCTTT. Translated, it gives CASTLTVGTEAFF. The chain links TRBV28 to TRBJ1-1; D remains unclear. The germline gives CDR1 MDHEN, CDR2 SYDVKM. The CDR3 is 13 residues long. V lost 7 bases and J 4 bases, leaving 13 bases between the germline ends.

This clonotype was counted a few times. In DNA form, the CDR3 reads TGTGCCAGCAGTCCCCCGGGAAGGTACCATGAGCAGTTCTTC. Its protein product is CASSPPGRYHEQFF. The J gene is TRBJ2-1, the V gene TRBV6-1, with D possibly TRBD2 on 5 matching bases. Looked up from germline, CDR1 is MNHNS and CDR2 is SASEGT. The CDR3 loop spans 14 amino acids. V shed 5 bases and J shed 8 bases, with 16 bases lying between them.

Comments on this clonotype: This may arise from a read error, as a much more abundant clone is one base away. The CDR3 end shows no conserved phenylalanine or tryptophan, and so a read error is likely. V and J are TRBV7-9 and TRBJ2-7; 9 bases agree with TRBD1. The CDR3 is 15 amino acids. The V and J ends lost 5 bases and 2 bases, in that order; junction bases with no gene match: 7. Germline V CDR1 and CDR2: SEHNR, FQNEAQ (reference sequence). CDR3 residues: CASSRTGGSPYEQYL. The CDR3 coding sequence is TGTGCCAGCAGCCGAACAGGGGGCTCTCCCTACGAGCAGTACCTC.

In its sample, this clonotype was seen many times. V usage is TRBV7-2 and J usage is TRBJ2-5; D unresolved. V dropped 0 bases and J dropped 2 bases, with 13 bases sitting between them. Germline V CDR1 and CDR2: SGHTA, FQGNSA. The CDR3 consists of 16 residues. This chain's CDR3 is CASSLALGALQETQYF. In DNA form, the CDR3 reads TGTGCCAGCAGCTTAGCGCTCGGTGCGCTACAAGAGACCCAGTACTTC.

In regard to this clonotype: A read error may be the cause here, since a much bigger clone is one base away. The chain uses TRBV6-1 and TRBJ2-7; 8 nucleotides line up with TRBD2. The end of the DNA is better explained by TRBJ2-1, so the J call may be wrong. Germline CDR1 reads MNHNS; CDR2 reads SASEGT. This CDR3 region has 16 residues. CDR3 loop: CASKVGIGRVSYEQFF. DNA for the CDR3: TGTGCCAGCAAAGTGGGGATCGGGAGGGTCTCCTACGAGCAGTTCTTC.

This clonotype was detected only a few times. This chain connects TRBV4-1 to TRBJ2-7; 8 nucleotides line up with TRBD2. Germline trimming cut 3 bases from V and 2 bases from J; bases unmatched to any gene: 6. This CDR3 is built from 15 residues. Germline CDR1 reads MGHRA; CDR2 reads YSYEKL. The CDR3 reads CASSHISGSAYEQYF. CDR3 bases: TGCGCCAGCAGCCATATAAGCGGGAGCGCCTACGAGCAGTACTTC.

The chain links TRBV27 to TRBJ2-3; 10 nucleotides agree with TRBD2. The CDR3 contains 14 residues. CDR1 MNHEY and CDR2 SMNVEV come from the germline V gene (reference sequence). After removal of 7 bases from V and 5 bases from J, the junction contained 6 bases not matched to a gene. CDR3 region: CASNPSGRLDTQYF. The CDR3 DNA sequence: TGTGCCAGCAATCCTAGCGGGAGATTAGATACGCAGTATTTT.

This clonotype was seen only a few times. This chain uses TRBV6-6 with TRBJ2-1, with 9 bases lining up with TRBD2. This CDR3 has 13 amino acids. Trimming cost V 0 bases and J 9 bases; bases outside gene matches: 0. Germline V gene data show CDR1 as MNHNY and CDR2 as SVGAGI (reference sequence). The CDR3, as DNA: TGTGCCAGCAGTTACTCGACTAGCGGTGAGCAGTTCTTC. Translated: CASSYSTSGEQFF.

This chain connects TRBV12-3 or TRBV12-4 to TRBJ2-1, with 7 bases identical to TRBD2. V lost 4 bases and J lost 8; bases outside the gene matches: 5. The CDR3 spans 13 residues. This chain's CDR3 is CASSSRGRDEQFF. CDR3 DNA sequence: TGTGCCAGCAGTTCAAGAGGGAGGGATGAGCAGTTCTTC.

The chain has TRBV7-9 and TRBJ2-1, with 12 bases fitting TRBD2. The J segment lost 0 bases and the V segment lost 4 bases, leaving 7 bases of the junction unmatched. The CDR3 has 18 residues. CDR1 SEHNR and CDR2 FQNEAQ come from the germline V gene (reference sequence). The CDR3 is CASSSSGRDRRSYNEQFF. CDR3 DNA: TGTGCCAGCAGCTCTAGCGGGAGGGACCGCCGCTCCTACAATGAGCAGTTCTTC.

This clonotype occurred a few times. This sequence joins TRBV4-1 and TRBJ1-1, with 7 bases identical to TRBD1. Germline V gene sequence: CDR1 MGHRA, CDR2 YSYEKL. J lost 1 base, V lost 5 bases, and 4 bases had no gene match. The CDR3 is made up of 14 amino acids. The CDR3 spells CASSEPGGNTEAFF. The CDR3 coding sequence is TGCGCCAGCAGCGAGCCAGGGGGGAACACTGAAGCTTTCTTT.

This clonotype has more than one count but fewer than ten. The rearrangement links TRBV24-1 to TRBJ2-2, with D perhaps TRBD2 (5 bases). This CDR3 contains 15 residues. The germline gives CDR1 KGHDR, CDR2 SFDVKD. Trimming pared 1 base from V and 8 bases from J, leaving 13 bases between. Here the CDR3 reads CATSDFGGAVGELFF. DNA of the CDR3: TGTGCCACCAGTGATTTTGGCGGAGCGGTGGGGGAGCTGTTTTTT.